This T cell receptor (beta chain) was captured by sequencing in a study of response to subunit inactivated influenza vaccine. Broader study findings: With each seasonal influenza vaccination, the authors suggested, few new T cells are recruited.

V was pared by 0 bases and J by 0 bases, with 8 bases between. Germline V CDR1 and CDR2: SGHRS, YFSETQ. The CDR3 runs to 15 residues. MiXCR, run by TCRdb on the RT-PCR reads, gives a single entry per CDR3 protein. The data show 530,000 or so distinct CDR3 sequences, around 15% seen once. To note about this clonotype: Its target is unknown.

The sequencing here drew on PBMCs from blood, taken roughly 13 days after vaccination. The chain links TRBV5-1 to TRBJ2-3; D gene ambiguous. This clonotype was obtained from a man in his fifties or sixties who received an inactivated influenza vaccine. This CDR3 reads CASSLVSGSTDTQYF. DNA of the CDR3: TGCGCCAGCAGCTTGGTTTCAGGAAGCACAGATACGCAGTATTTT.